This T cell receptor beta chain was captured in a study of shared clonotypes between healthy human individuals. General study findings and limits: Around 5% of naive CD4 clonotypes were common to a few donors. Sampling used blood alone; tissue repertoires probably differ.

A split of CD4+ cells into CD45RA+ naive and CD45RA-negative memory subsets was performed. As for this clone: What it recognizes is unknown. Other nucleotide sequences from this sample produce the same CDR3.

The method was immunoSEQ multiplex PCR; TCRdb's version includes in-frame clones alone and lacks a portion of them. The table includes about 2 million clones, roughly 94% detected once. The ends were cut back, 0 bases at V and 4 bases at J, with 7 bases in the middle. Germline V gene sequence: CDR1 SGHRS, CDR2 YFSETQ. CDR3 size: 13 residues. The sequence came from a man aged 18 to 29 in good health. The sample was naive CD4+ T cells sorted from blood. The subset here: CD45RA+ positively selected. The chain couples TRBV5-1 to TRBJ2-5; unclear D gene. In nucleotides, the CDR3 is TGCGCCAGCAGCTTGGACCCTCGAGAGACCCAGTACTTC. Its translation is CASSLDPRETQYF.